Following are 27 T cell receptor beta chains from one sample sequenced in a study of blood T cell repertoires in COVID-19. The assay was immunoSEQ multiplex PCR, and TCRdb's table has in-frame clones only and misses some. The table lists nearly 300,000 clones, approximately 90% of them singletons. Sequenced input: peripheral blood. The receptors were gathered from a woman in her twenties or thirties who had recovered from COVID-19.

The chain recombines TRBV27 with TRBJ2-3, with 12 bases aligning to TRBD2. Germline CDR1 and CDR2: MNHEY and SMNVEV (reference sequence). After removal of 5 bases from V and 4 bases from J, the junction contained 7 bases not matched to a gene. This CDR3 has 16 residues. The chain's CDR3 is CASSPGLAGRADTQYF. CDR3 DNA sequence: TGTGCCAGCAGTCCCGGACTAGCGGGGCGGGCAGATACGCAGTATTTT.

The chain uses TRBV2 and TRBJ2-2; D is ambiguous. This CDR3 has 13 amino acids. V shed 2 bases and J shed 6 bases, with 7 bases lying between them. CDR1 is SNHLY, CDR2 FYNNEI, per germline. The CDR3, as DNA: TGTGCCAGCAGTGAAAGCGTATCCGGGGAGCTGTTTTTT. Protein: CASSESVSGELFF.

CDR3 nucleotide sequence: TGTGCCAGTAGTATAAAAGGACGGGGAGCCACAGATACGCAGTATTTT. Translation: CASSIKGRGATDTQYF. V gene TRBV19 combines with J gene TRBJ2-3; D might be TRBD2 (5 bases). The CDR3 runs 16 residues. V lost 2 bases and J lost 2, with 14 bases in between. CDR1 and CDR2 (germline): LNHDA, SQIVND (reference sequence).

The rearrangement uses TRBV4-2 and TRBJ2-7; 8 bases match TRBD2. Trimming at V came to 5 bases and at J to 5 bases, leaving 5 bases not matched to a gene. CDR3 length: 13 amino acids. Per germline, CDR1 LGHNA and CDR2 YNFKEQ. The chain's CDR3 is CASSFAGGHEQYF. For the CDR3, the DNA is TGTGCCAGCAGCTTCGCGGGGGGCCACGAGCAGTACTTC.

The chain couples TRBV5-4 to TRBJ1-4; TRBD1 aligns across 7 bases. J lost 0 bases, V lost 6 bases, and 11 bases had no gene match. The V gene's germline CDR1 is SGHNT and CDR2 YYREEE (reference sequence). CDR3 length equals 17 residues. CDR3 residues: CASTRGGQFTTNEKLFF. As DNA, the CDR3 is TGTGCCAGCACCAGAGGGGGACAGTTTACAACTAATGAAAAACTGTTTTTT. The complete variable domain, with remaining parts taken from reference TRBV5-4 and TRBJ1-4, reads ETGVTQSPTHLIKTRGQQVTLRCSSQSGHNTVSWYQQALGQGPQFIFQYYREEENGRGNFPPRFSGLQFPNYSSELNVNALELDDSALYLCASTRGGQFTTNEKLFFGSGTQLSVL.

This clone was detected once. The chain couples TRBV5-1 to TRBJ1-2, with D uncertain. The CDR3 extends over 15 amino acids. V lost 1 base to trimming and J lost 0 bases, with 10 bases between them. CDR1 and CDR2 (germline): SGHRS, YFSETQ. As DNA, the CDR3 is TGCGCCAGCAGCTTGATGGCATCTGCTAACTATGGCTACACCTTC. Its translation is CASSLMASANYGYTF. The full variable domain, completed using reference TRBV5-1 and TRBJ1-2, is KAGVTQTPRYLIKTRGQQVTLSCSPISGHRSVSWYQQTPGQGLQFLFEYFSETQRNKGNFPGRFSGRQFSNSRSEMNVSTLELGDSALYLCASSLMASANYGYTFGSGTRLTVV.

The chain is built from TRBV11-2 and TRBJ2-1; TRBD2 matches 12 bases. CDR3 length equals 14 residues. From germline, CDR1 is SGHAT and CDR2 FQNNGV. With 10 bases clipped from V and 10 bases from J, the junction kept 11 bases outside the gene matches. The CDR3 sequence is CAIVTQLAGGEQFF. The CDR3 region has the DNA TGTGCCATCGTCACCCAACTAGCGGGGGGAGAGCAGTTCTTC.

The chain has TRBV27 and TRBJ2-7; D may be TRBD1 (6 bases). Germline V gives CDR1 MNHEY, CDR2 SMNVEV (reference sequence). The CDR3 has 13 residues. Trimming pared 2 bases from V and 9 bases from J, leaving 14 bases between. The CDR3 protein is CASSLNRERTQYF. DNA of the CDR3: TGTGCCAGCAGTTTAAACAGGGAAAGGACGCAGTACTTC.

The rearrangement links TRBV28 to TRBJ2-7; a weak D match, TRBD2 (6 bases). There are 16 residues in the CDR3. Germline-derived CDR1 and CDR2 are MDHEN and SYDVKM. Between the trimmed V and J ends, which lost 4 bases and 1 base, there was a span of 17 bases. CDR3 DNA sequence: TGTGCCAGCAGTTCTATCCGGGAGCTAGCTTCCTACGAGCAGTACTTC. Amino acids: CASSSIRELASYEQYF.

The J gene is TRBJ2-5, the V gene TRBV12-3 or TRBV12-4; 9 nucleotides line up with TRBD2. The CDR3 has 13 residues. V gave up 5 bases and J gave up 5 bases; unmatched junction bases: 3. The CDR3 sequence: CASSPRGGETQYF. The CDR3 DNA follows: TGTGCCAGCAGTCCGCGGGGGGGGGAGACCCAGTACTTC.

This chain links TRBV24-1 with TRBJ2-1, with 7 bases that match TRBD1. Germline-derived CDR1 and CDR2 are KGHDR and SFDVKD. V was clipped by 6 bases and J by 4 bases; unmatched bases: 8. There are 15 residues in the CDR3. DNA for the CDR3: TGTGCCACCAGTTGGACAGGTTCTGGTTACAATGAGCAGTTCTTC. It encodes CATSWTGSGYNEQFF.

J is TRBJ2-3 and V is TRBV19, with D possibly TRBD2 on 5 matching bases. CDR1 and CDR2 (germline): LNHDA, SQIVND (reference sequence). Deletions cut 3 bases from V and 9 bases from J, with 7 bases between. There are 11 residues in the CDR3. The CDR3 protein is CASSISGTQYF. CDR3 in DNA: TGTGCCAGTAGTATTTCGGGGACGCAGTATTTT.

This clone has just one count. The chain's CDR3 is CASNAADYGYTF. As DNA, the CDR3 is TGTGCCAGCAACGCGGCGGACTATGGCTACACCTTC. The chain uses TRBV6-5 and TRBJ1-2; D uncertain. Trimming pared 7 bases from V and 3 bases from J, leaving 9 bases between. This CDR3 has 12 residues. Germline lookup yields CDR1 MNHEY and CDR2 SVGAGI.

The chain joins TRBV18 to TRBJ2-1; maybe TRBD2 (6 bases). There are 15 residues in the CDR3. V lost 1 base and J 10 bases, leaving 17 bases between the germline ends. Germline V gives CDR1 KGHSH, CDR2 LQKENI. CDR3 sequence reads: CASSPRGDPFGEQFF. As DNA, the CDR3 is TGTGCCAGCTCACCACGGGGGGATCCCTTCGGGGAGCAGTTCTTC.

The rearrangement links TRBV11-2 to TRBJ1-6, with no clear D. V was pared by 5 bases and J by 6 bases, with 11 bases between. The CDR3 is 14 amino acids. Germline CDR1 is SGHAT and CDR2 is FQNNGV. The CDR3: CASSPSVRNSPLHF. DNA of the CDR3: TGTGCCAGCAGCCCTAGTGTGCGTAATTCACCCCTCCACTTT.

The chain's CDR3 is CASSPRLAGGLYEQYF. CDR3 DNA: TGTGCCAGCAGTCCCCGACTAGCGGGGGGTTTATACGAGCAGTACTTC. The chain uses TRBV27 and TRBJ2-7; 13 bases agree with TRBD2. V was pared by 5 bases and J by 4 bases, with 8 bases of the junction left unmatched. The CDR3 extends over 16 amino acids. Germline-derived CDR1 and CDR2 are MNHEY and SMNVEV (reference sequence).

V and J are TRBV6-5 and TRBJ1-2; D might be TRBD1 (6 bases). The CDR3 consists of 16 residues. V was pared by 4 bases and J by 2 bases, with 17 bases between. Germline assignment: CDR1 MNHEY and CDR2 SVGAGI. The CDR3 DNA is TGTGCCAGCAGTTTCGGCGGGGGGGGGCTAAACTATGGCTACACCTTC. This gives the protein CASSFGGGGLNYGYTF.

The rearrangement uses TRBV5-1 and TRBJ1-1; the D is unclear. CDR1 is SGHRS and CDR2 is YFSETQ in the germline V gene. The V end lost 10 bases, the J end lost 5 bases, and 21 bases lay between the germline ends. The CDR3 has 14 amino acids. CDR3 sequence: CARLRVRQGTEAFF. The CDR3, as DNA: TGCGCCCGCCTCCGTGTCAGGCAAGGAACTGAAGCTTTCTTT.

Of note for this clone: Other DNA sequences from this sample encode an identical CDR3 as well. The CDR3 protein is CASSLGQVYGYTF. The CDR3 DNA is TGTGCCAGCAGCTTGGGACAAGTCTATGGCTACACCTTC. This rearrangement joins TRBV5-4 to TRBJ1-2; no reliable D call. CDR3 size: 13 residues. With 0 bases removed from V and 4 bases from J, the gap between germline ends came to 7 bases. In germline, CDR1 is SGHNT, CDR2 YYREEE (reference sequence).

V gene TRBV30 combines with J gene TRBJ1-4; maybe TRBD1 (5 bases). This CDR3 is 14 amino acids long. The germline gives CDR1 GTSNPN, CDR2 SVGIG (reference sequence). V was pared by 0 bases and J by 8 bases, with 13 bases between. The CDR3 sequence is CAWSVPGLGEKLFF. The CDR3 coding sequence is TGTGCCTGGAGTGTACCAGGGTTAGGGGAAAAACTGTTTTTT.

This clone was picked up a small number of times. CDR3 sequence reads: CASSLMATMNTEAFF. Here the CDR3 DNA reads TGTGCCAGCAGTTTAATGGCGACTATGAACACTGAAGCTTTCTTT. The chain joins TRBV27 to TRBJ1-1, with D unclear. This CDR3 spans 15 amino acids. CDR1 is MNHEY, CDR2 SMNVEV, per germline (reference sequence). Trimming pared 2 bases from V and 0 bases from J, leaving 10 bases between.

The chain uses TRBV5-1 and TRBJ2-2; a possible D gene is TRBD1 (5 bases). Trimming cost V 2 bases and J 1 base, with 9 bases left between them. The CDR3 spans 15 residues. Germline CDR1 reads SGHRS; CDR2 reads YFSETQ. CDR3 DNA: TGCGCCAGCAGCTTTTCAGGGCAGAACACCGGGGAGCTGTTTTTT. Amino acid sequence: CASSFSGQNTGELFF.

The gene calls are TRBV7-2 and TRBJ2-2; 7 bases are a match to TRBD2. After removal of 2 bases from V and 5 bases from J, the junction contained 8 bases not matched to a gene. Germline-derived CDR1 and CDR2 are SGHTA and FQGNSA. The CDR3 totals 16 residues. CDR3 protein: CASSLSASGLTGELFF. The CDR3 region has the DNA TGTGCCAGCAGCTTAAGCGCTAGCGGTTTGACCGGGGAGCTGTTTTTT.

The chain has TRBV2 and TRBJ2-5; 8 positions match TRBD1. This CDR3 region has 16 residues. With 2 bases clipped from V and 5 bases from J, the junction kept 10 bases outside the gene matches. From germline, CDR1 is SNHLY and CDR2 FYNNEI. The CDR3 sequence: CASSEQGAGGKETQYF. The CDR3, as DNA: TGTGCCAGCAGTGAACAAGGGGCAGGGGGCAAGGAGACCCAGTACTTC.

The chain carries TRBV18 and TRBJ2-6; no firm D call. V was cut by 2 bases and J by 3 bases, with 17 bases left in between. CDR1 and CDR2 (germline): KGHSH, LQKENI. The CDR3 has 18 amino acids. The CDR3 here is CASSPIQPIGNGANVLTF. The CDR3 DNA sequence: TGTGCCAGCTCACCAATACAGCCGATAGGTAATGGGGCCAACGTCCTGACTTTC. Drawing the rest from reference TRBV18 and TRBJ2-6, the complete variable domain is NAGVMQNPRHLVRRRGQEARLRCSPMKGHSHVYWYRQLPEEGLKFMVYLQKENIIDESGMPKERFSAEFPKEGPSILRIQQVVRGDSAAYFCASSPIQPIGNGANVLTFGAGSRLTVL.

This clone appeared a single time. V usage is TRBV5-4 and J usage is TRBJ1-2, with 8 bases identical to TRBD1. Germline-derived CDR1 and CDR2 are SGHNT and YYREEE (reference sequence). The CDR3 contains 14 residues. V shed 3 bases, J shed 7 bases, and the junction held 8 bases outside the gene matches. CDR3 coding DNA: TGTGCCAGCAGCTCGGACAGGGTTTTAGGTGGCTACACCTTC. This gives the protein CASSSDRVLGGYTF. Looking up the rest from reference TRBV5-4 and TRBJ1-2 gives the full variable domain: ETGVTQSPTHLIKTRGQQVTLRCSSQSGHNTVSWYQQALGQGPQFIFQYYREEENGRGNFPPRFSGLQFPNYSSELNVNALELDDSALYLCASSSDRVLGGYTFGSGTRLTVV.

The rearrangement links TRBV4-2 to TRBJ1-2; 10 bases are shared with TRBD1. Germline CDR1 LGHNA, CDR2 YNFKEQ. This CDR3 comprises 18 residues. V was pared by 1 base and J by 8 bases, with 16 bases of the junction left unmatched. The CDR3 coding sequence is TGTGCCAGCAGCCAAGGAGCCGGGACAGGGGTTGCAGGAGGGGGCTACACCTTC. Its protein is CASSQGAGTGVAGGGYTF.